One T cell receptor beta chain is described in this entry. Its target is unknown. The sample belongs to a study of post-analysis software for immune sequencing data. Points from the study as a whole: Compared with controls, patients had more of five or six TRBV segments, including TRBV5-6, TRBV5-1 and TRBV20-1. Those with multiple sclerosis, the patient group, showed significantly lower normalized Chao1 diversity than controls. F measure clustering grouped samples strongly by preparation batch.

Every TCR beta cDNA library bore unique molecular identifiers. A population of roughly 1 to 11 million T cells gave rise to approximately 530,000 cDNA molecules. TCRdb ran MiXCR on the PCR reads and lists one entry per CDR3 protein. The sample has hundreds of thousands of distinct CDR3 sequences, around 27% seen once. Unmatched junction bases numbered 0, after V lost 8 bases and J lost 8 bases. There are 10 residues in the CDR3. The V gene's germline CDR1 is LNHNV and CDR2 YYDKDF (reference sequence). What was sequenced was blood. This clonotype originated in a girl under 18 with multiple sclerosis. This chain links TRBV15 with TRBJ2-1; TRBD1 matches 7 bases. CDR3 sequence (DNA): TGTGCCACCCAGGGGGATGAGCAGTTCTTC. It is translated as CATQGDEQFF.